A single sample is the source of the 4 T cell receptor beta chains below, sequenced in a study of T cell repertoires in aging, cancer and after chemotherapy. TCR beta rearrangements were amplified from peripheral blood genomic DNA. A mixed TRB-A/B primer pool amplified rearranged TRB by multiplex touch-down PCR. In TCRdb, the multiplex PCR reads were re-called with MiXCR into one record per CDR3 protein. The repertoire has about 1,500 distinct CDR3 sequences, approximately 40% of them found once; the top ten carry approximately 40%. Sequencing was done on a sample of blood. The source is a human donor with a solid tumor.

This clonotype was recorded once. Since a much larger clone is just one base distant, this may be a read error. This chain uses TRBV6-1 with TRBJ2-5; 12 nucleotides line up with TRBD2. The CDR3 spans 15 residues. Germline CDR1 is MNHNS and CDR2 is SASEGT. The CDR3 coding sequence is TGTACCAGTAGTCTCGGACTAGCGGGAACTGAGACCCAGTACTTC. Protein product: CTSSLGLAGTETQYF.

This chain connects TRBV11-2 to TRBJ1-1; D is undetermined. From germline, CDR1 is SGHAT and CDR2 FQNNGV. V was pared by 2 bases and J by 4 bases, with 8 bases between. The CDR3 is 13 residues long. CDR3 DNA sequence: TGTGCCAGCAGCTTACCGGGTACCACTGAAGCTTTCTTT. It specifies CASSLPGTTEAFF. Based on the CDR3 plus reference TRBV11-2 and TRBJ1-1, the full variable domain is EAGVAQSPRYKIIEKRQSVAFWCNPISGHATLYWYQQILGQGPKLLIQFQNNGVVDDSQLPKDRFSAERLKGVDSTLKIQPAKLEDSAVYLCASSLPGTTEAFFGQGTRLTVV.

This rearrangement joins TRBV12-3 or TRBV12-4 to TRBJ2-5; D is possibly TRBD1 or TRBD2 (5 bases each). Between the trimmed V and J ends, which lost 6 bases and 2 bases, there was a span of 16 bases. The CDR3 loop spans 15 amino acids. DNA of the CDR3: TGTGCCAGCAGCTCCGGGACGCTTAAACAAGAGACCCAGTACTTC. It specifies CASSSGTLKQETQYF.

V is TRBV7-2 and J is TRBJ2-5; 9 bases are shared with TRBD1. Per germline, CDR1 SGHTA and CDR2 FQGNSA. The CDR3 length is 14 residues. Losses at the gene ends were 3 bases for V and 5 bases for J; bases not matched to a gene: 4. DNA for the CDR3: TGTGCCAGCAGCTTTGACAGGGGGAGGGAGACCCAGTACTTC. Translation: CASSFDRGRETQYF.